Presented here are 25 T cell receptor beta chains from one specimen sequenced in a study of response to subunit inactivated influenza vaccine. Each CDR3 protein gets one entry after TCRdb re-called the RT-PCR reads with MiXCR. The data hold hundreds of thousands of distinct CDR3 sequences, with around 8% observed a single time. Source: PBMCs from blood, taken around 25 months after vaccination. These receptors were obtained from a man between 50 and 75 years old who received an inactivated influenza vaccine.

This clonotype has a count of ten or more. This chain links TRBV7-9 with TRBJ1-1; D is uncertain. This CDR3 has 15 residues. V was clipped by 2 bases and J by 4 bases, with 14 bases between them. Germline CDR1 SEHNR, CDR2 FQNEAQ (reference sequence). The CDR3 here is CASSLRSGRSTEAFF. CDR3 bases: TGTGCCAGCAGCTTACGTTCGGGTAGGAGCACTGAAGCTTTCTTT.

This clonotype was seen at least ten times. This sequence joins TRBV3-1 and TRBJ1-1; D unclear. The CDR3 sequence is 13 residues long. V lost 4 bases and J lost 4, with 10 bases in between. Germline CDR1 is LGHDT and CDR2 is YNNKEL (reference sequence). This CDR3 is CASSPLPGTEAFF. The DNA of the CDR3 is TGTGCCAGCAGCCCTCTACCAGGCACTGAAGCTTTCTTT.

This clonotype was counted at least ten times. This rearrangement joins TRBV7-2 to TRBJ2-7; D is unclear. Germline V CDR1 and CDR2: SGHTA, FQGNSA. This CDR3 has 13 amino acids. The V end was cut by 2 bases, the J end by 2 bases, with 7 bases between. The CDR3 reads CASSLNPTYEQYF. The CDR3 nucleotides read TGTGCCAGCAGCTTAAACCCTACCTACGAGCAGTACTTC.

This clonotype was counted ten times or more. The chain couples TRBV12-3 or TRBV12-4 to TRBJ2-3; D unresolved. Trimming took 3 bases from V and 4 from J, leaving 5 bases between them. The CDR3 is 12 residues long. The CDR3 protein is CASSFGSDTQYF. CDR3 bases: TGTGCCAGCAGTTTTGGTTCAGATACGCAGTATTTT.

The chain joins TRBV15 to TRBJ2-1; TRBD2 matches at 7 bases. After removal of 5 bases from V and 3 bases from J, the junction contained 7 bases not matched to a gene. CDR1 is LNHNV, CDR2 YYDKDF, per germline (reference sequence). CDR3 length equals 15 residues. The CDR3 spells CATSGGGRGYNEQFF. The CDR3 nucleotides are TGTGCCACCAGCGGCGGCGGGAGAGGCTACAATGAGCAGTTCTTC. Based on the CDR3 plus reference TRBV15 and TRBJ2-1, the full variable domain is DAMVIQNPRYQVTQFGKPVTLSCSQTLNHNVMYWYQQKSSQAPKLLFHYYDKDFNNEADTPDNFQSRRPNTSFCFLDIRSPGLGDTAMYLCATSGGGRGYNEQFFGPGTRLTVL.

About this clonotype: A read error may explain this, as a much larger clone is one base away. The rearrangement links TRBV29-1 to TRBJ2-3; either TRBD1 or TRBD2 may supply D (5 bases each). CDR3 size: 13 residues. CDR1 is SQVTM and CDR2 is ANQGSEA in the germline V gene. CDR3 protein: CSVDRAGTDTRYF. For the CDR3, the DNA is TGCAGCGTTGACAGGGCGGGCACAGATACGCGGTATTTT.

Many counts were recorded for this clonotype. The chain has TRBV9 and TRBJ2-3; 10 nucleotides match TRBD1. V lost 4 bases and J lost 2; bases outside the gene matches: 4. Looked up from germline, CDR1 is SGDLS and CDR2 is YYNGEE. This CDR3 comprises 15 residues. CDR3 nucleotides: TGTGCCAGCAGCATCGGACAGGGGGACACAGATACGCAGTATTTT. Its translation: CASSIGQGDTDTQYF.

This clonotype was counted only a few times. CDR3 nucleotides: TGTGCCAGCAGCCGTAAAACAGGGGGTCACACCGGGGAGCTGTTTTTT. Translating gives CASSRKTGGHTGELFF. The chain couples TRBV27 to TRBJ2-2; 8 bases match TRBD1. Unmatched junction bases numbered 9, after V lost 6 bases and J lost 3 bases. The CDR3 extends over 16 amino acids. Looked up from germline, CDR1 is MNHEY and CDR2 is SMNVEV (reference sequence).

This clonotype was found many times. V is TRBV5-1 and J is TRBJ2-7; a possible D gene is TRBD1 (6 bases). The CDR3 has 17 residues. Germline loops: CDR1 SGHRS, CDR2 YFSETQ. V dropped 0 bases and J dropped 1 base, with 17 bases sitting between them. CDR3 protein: CASSLDGGQTGSYEQYF. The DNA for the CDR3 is TGCGCCAGCAGCTTGGATGGAGGACAGACTGGATCCTACGAGCAGTACTTC.

CDR3 nucleotides: TGTGCCACCAGTGATTTCGGGGCCGCGAACACCGGGGAGCTGTTTTTT. It codes for CATSDFGAANTGELFF. The chain is built from TRBV24-1 and TRBJ2-2, with D possibly called TRBD1 or TRBD2 (5 bases each). CDR1 is KGHDR, CDR2 SFDVKD, per germline. The CDR3 loop spans 16 amino acids. V was pared by 1 base and J by 0 bases, with 8 bases between.

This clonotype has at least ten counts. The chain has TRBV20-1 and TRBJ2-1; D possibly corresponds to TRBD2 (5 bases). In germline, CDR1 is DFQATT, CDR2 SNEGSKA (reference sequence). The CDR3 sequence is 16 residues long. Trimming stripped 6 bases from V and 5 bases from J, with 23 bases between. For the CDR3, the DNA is TGCAGTGCAGCCACTCCAGGCGGCGTCGGGGACAATGAGCAGTTCTTC. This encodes CSAATPGGVGDNEQFF.

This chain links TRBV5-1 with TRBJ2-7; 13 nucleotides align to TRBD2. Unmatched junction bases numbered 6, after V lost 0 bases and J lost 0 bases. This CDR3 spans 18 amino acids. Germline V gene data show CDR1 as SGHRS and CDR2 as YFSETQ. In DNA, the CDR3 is TGCGCCAGCAGCTTGGCTCCGACTAGCGGGAGGCCCTCCTACGAGCAGTACTTC. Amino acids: CASSLAPTSGRPSYEQYF.

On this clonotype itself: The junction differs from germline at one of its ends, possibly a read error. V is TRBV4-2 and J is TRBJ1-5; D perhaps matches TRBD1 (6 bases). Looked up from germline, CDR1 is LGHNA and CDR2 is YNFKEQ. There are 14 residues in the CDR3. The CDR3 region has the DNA TGTGCCAGCAGACAAGGCCCAGGGGAACAGCCCCAGCATTTT. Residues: CASRQGPGEQPQHF.

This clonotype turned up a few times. The CDR3 sequence is CASSPHNAGTVNTEAFF. The CDR3 DNA reads as TGCGCCAGCAGCCCTCATAATGCCGGGACAGTGAACACTGAAGCTTTCTTT. The chain couples TRBV4-1 to TRBJ1-1; 7 nucleotides agree with TRBD1. CDR3 length: 17 residues. V dropped 4 bases and J dropped 0; count of bases not matched to a gene: 11. Germline V gene sequence: CDR1 MGHRA, CDR2 YSYEKL.

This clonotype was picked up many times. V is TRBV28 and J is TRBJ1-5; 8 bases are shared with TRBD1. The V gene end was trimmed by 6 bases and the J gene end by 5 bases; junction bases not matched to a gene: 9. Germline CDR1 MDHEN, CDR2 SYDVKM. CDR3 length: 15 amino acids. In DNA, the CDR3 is TGTGCCAGCAGGCTATTTCAGGGGGCATATCAGCCCCAGCATTTT. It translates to CASRLFQGAYQPQHF.

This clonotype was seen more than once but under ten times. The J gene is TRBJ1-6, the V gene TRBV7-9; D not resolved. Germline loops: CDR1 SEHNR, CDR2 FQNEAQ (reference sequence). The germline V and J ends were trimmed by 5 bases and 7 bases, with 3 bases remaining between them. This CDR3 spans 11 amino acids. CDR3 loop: CASSLNSPLHF. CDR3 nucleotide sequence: TGTGCCAGCAGCCTAAATTCACCCCTCCACTTT.

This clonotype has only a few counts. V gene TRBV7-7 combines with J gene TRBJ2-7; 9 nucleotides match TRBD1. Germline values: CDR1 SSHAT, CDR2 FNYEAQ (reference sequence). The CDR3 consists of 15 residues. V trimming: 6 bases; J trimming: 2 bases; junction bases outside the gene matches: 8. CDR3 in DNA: TGTGCCAGCAGTTCCGGACAGGGGCCTGCCTACGAGCAGTACTTC. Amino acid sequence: CASSSGQGPAYEQYF.

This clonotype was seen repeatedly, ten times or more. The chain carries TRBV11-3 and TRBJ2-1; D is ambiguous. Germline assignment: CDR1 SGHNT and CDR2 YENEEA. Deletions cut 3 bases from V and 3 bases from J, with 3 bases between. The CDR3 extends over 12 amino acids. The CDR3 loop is CASSFNYNEQFF. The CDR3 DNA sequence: TGTGCCAGCAGCTTTAACTACAATGAGCAGTTCTTC.

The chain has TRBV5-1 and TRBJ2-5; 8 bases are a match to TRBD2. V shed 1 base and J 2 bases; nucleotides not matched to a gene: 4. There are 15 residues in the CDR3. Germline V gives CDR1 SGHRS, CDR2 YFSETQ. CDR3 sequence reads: CASSLSTSGQETQYF. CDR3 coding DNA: TGCGCCAGCAGCTTGTCTACTAGCGGACAAGAGACCCAGTACTTC.

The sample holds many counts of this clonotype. For the CDR3, the DNA is TGCAGTGCCGAGGGGTGGGTCAATCAGCCCCAGCATTTT. This codes for CSAEGWVNQPQHF. This sequence joins TRBV20-1 and TRBJ1-5; the D gene is possibly TRBD1 (5 bases). CDR3 size: 13 residues. CDR1 is DFQATT, CDR2 SNEGSKA, per germline (reference sequence). V was pared by 6 bases and J by 3 bases, with 12 bases between.

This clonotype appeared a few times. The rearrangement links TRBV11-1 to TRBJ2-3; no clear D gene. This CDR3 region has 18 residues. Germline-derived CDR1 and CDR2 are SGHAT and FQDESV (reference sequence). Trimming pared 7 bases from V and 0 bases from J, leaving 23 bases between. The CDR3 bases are TGTGCCAGCAACCCGTGGTTCATTCGAGGAAGTAGCACAGATACGCAGTATTTT. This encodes CASNPWFIRGSSTDTQYF.

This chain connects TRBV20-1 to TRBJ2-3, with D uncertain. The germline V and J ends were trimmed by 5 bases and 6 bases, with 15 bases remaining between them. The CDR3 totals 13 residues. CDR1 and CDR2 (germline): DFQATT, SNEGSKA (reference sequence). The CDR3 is CSAGPSTPDTQYF. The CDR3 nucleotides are TGCAGTGCTGGCCCCTCGACCCCGGATACGCAGTATTTT.

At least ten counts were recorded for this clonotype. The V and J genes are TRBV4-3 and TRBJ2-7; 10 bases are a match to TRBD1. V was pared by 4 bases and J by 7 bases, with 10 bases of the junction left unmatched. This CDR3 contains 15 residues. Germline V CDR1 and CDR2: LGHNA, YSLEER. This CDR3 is CASSPTFGTGEEQYF. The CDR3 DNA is TGCGCCAGCAGCCCAACGTTTGGGACAGGGGAAGAGCAGTACTTC.

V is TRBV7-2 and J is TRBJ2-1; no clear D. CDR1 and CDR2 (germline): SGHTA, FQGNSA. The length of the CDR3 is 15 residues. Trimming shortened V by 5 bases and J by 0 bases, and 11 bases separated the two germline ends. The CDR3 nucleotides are TGTGCCAGCAGCGGAACTCAGAGCTCCTACAATGAGCAGTTCTTC. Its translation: CASSGTQSSYNEQFF.

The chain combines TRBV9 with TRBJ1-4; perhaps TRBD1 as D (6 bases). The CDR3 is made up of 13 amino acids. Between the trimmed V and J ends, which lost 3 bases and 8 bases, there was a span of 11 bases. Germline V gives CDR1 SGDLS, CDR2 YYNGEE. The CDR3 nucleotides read TGTGCCAGCAGCGAAAGCAGGGGAGAAAAACTGTTTTTT. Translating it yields CASSESRGEKLFF.